These 18 T cell receptor beta chains were all obtained from the same sample, sequenced in a study of metastatic and nonmetastatic thyroid tumors. MiXCR was used by TCRdb to re-call the PCR reads. The sample lists over 70,000 clones, roughly 18% seen once, with roughly 13% in the top ten. Ahead of thyroid surgery, no patient had received treatment of any kind. Sequenced input: blood. The source of these receptors is a female donor with papillary thyroid cancer or a benign thyroid nodule (not recorded which). Some clones in this sample may be carry-over from other donors' samples.

This clone was counted only a few times. Here the CDR3 DNA reads TGTGCCAGCAGCGTAGGTGGGAGTTTTGCCGGGGAGCTGTTTTTT. It translates to CASSVGGSFAGELFF. The V gene is TRBV9, the J gene TRBJ2-2; the D gene is possibly TRBD2 (5 bases). CDR1 and CDR2 from the germline V gene are SGDLS and YYNGEE. The length of the CDR3 is 15 residues. Trimming removed 0 bases from V and 6 bases from J, with 12 bases in between.

The chain combines TRBV7-9 with TRBJ2-7; D is undetermined. The CDR3 contains 15 residues. V dropped 2 bases and J dropped 1 base, with 12 bases sitting between them. The V gene's germline CDR1 is SEHNR and CDR2 FQNEAQ (reference sequence). The chain's CDR3 is CASSLLGVCSYEQYF. DNA of the CDR3: TGTGCCAGCAGCTTATTGGGCGTGTGTTCCTACGAGCAGTACTTC.

This clone occurred many times. V gene TRBV5-1 combines with J gene TRBJ2-2; D remains ambiguous. Germline CDR1 is SGHRS and CDR2 is YFSETQ. The ends were cut back, 2 bases at V and 1 base at J, with 6 bases in the middle. There are 14 residues in the CDR3. The CDR3 reads CASSLSLNTGELFF. The CDR3 DNA reads TGCGCCAGCAGCTTAAGCTTGAACACCGGGGAGCTGTTTTTT.

This clone was detected many times. The chain employs TRBV20-1 and TRBJ1-2, with D possibly matching TRBD1 (5 bases). Germline CDR1 is DFQATT and CDR2 is SNEGSKA (reference sequence). The CDR3 is made up of 14 amino acids. The germline V and J ends were trimmed by 5 bases and 4 bases, with 17 bases remaining between them. CDR3 nucleotide sequence: TGCAGTGCTCCGGGGGATAGTTTTAGCTATGGCTACACCTTC. This codes for CSAPGDSFSYGYTF.

V gene TRBV27 combines with J gene TRBJ2-3, with 16 nucleotides matching TRBD2. V lost 0 bases, J lost 2 bases, and 5 bases stayed unmatched. This CDR3 is 19 amino acids long. In germline, CDR1 is MNHEY, CDR2 SMNVEV (reference sequence). The CDR3 loop is CASSLSEGLAGGPTDTQYF. CDR3 DNA sequence: TGTGCCAGCAGTTTATCCGAGGGACTAGCGGGAGGGCCCACAGATACGCAGTATTTT.

This clone has a handful of counts. This chain joins TRBV7-9 and TRBJ2-7, with D perhaps TRBD2 (5 bases). The V and J ends lost 5 bases and 2 bases respectively, with 13 bases between them. Germline loops: CDR1 SEHNR, CDR2 FQNEAQ (reference sequence). CDR3 size: 14 residues. In DNA form, the CDR3 reads TGTGCCAGCAGCAAGCCGGGATCCCCCTACGAGCAGTACTTC. This translates into CASSKPGSPYEQYF.

This clone was seen ten or more times. The chain combines TRBV7-8 with TRBJ2-1, with D perhaps given as TRBD1 or TRBD2 (5 bases each). The CDR3 totals 16 residues. V shed 2 bases and J shed 5 bases, with 16 bases lying between them. In germline, CDR1 is SGHVS, CDR2 FQNEAQ. The CDR3, as DNA: TGTGCCAGCAGCTTATTTAAGGGGATGGGACACAATGAGCAGTTCTTC. It is translated as CASSLFKGMGHNEQFF. The full variable domain, rest sourced from reference TRBV7-8 and TRBJ2-1, is GAGVSQSPRYKVAKRGQDVALRCDPISGHVSLFWYQQALGQGPEFLTYFQNEAQLDKSGLPSDRFFAERPEGSVSTLKIQRTQQEDSAVYLCASSLFKGMGHNEQFFGPGTRLTVL.

The chain couples TRBV11-2 to TRBJ1-3; D unclear. The ends were cut back, 5 bases at V and 4 bases at J, with 18 bases in the middle. The CDR3 loop spans 16 amino acids. CDR1 is SGHAT and CDR2 is FQNNGV in the germline V gene. The CDR3 loop is CASSAEAGYGGNTIYF. As DNA, the CDR3 is TGTGCCAGCAGCGCAGAGGCAGGTTATGGGGGAAACACCATATATTTT.

The CDR3 protein is CSARVAGTTGELFF. Here the CDR3 DNA reads TGCAGTGCTAGAGTAGCAGGGACCACCGGGGAGCTGTTTTTT. The rearrangement joins TRBV20-1 to TRBJ2-2, with D tentatively TRBD1 or TRBD2 (5 bases each). Germline lookup yields CDR1 DFQATT and CDR2 SNEGSKA (reference sequence). V lost 1 base to trimming and J lost 4 bases, with 10 bases between them. The length of the CDR3 is 14 residues.

This clone came up many times. The rearrangement uses TRBV10-1 and TRBJ1-1, with 9 bases that match TRBD1. V lost 4 bases, J lost 6 bases, and 6 bases stayed unmatched. The germline CDR1 and CDR2 sequences are WNHNN and SYGVQD (reference sequence). The CDR3 extends over 14 amino acids. The CDR3 spells CASSVDRGTAEAFF. As DNA, the CDR3 is TGCGCCAGCAGTGTGGACAGGGGTACGGCTGAAGCTTTCTTT.

As DNA, the CDR3 is TGTGCCAGCAGCCCGGGACGGGTGAGCACAGATACGCAGTATTTT. Amino acids: CASSPGRVSTDTQYF. The chain has TRBV11-3 and TRBJ2-3, with D possibly called TRBD1 or TRBD2 (5 bases each). The CDR3 has 15 amino acids. Trimming took off 5 bases at V and 0 bases at J, with 12 bases between the two ends. Germline V gene lookup returns CDR1 SGHNT and CDR2 YENEEA.

This clone occurred many times. This chain connects TRBV20-1 to TRBJ1-5, with D perhaps matching TRBD1 (6 bases). The V end lost 2 bases, the J end lost 2 bases, and 16 bases lay between the germline ends. The CDR3 is 16 residues long. Germline assignment: CDR1 DFQATT and CDR2 SNEGSKA (reference sequence). CDR3 coding DNA: TGCAGTGCTAGACAACAGCCGAGGGGGGGCAATCAGCCCCAGCATTTT. Encoded protein: CSARQQPRGGNQPQHF.

There are a few counts of this clone. The rearrangement uses TRBV6-1 and TRBJ2-1; D gene unclear. The length of the CDR3 is 15 residues. Germline V gene sequence: CDR1 MNHNS, CDR2 SASEGT. Trimming removed 0 bases from V and 2 bases from J, with 8 bases in between. The CDR3 coding sequence is TGTGCCAGCAGTGAAGCTCCTGGGACCTACAATGAGCAGTTCTTC. It yields the protein CASSEAPGTYNEQFF.

At least ten counts were recorded for this clone. Different DNA sequences within this sample yield the same CDR3. V usage is TRBV6-1 and J usage is TRBJ1-2, with 7 bases identical to TRBD1. Germline CDR1 reads MNHNS; CDR2 reads SASEGT. The CDR3 sequence is 17 residues long. Germline trimming cut 4 bases from V and 6 bases from J; bases unmatched to any gene: 17. CDR3 residues: CASSAGVDGPRGDGYTF. The CDR3 nucleotides are TGTGCCAGCAGTGCAGGGGTGGATGGGCCCAGGGGGGATGGCTACACCTTC.

Details on this clone: One end of the junction fails to match germline, which may point to a read error. The chain joins TRBV7-3 to TRBJ2-1; D gene unclear. Germline CDR1 reads SGHTA; CDR2 reads FQGTGA. There are 13 residues in the CDR3. Here the CDR3 reads CASSLMGDSEQFF. The CDR3 DNA reads TGCGCCAGCAGCTTAATGGGTGACTCGGAGCAGTTCTTC.

In its sample, this clone was seen many times. CDR3 nucleotides: TGTGCCAGCAGCTTTGACAGCAACAATGAGCAGTTCTTC. Translated, it gives CASSFDSNNEQFF. The chain has TRBV5-4 and TRBJ2-1; the D gene is possibly TRBD1 (5 bases). V lost 2 bases to trimming and J lost 5 bases, with 8 bases between them. CDR3 length: 13 amino acids. Per the germline V gene, CDR1 is SGHNT and CDR2 is YYREEE (reference sequence).

The table lists this clone with many counts. This chain connects TRBV6-5 to TRBJ1-6; 8 bases fit TRBD1. Per the germline V gene, CDR1 is MNHEY and CDR2 is SVGAGI. This CDR3 has 18 amino acids. V lost 0 bases, J lost 0 bases, and 4 bases stayed unmatched. The CDR3 reads CASSYSQGASSYNSPLHF. As DNA, the CDR3 is TGTGCCAGCAGTTACTCCCAGGGGGCCAGCTCCTATAATTCACCCCTCCACTTT.

This clone was seen a few times. The J gene is TRBJ1-2, the V gene TRBV6-1; 9 bases line up with TRBD1. The germline V gene encodes CDR1 MNHNS and CDR2 SASEGT. V shed 5 bases, J shed 5 bases, and the junction held 3 bases outside the gene matches. The CDR3 is made up of 13 amino acids. CDR3 DNA sequence: TGTGCCAGCAGTAATGGACAGGGGTATGGCTACACCTTC. Protein sequence: CASSNGQGYGYTF.